Listed below are T cell receptor beta chains from one sample, sequenced in a study of shared clonotypes between healthy human individuals. TCRdb keeps only in-frame clones here, not all; method: immunoSEQ multiplex PCR. The sample gives roughly 2.5 million clones, over 85% of which show up once; over 0.12% is in the top ten. The sequencing input was naive CD4+ T cells sorted from blood. The receptors derive from a man between 18 and 29 years old in good health. Each CDR3 is given with its conserved first and last residue. The D gene is left open where the match is weak. The listing skips clone size in some rows; elsewhere it reads once, few, many or a size class.

V: TRBV7-7
D: .
J: TRBJ2-3
size: .
CDR3: CASSLGLSFDTQYF
DNA: TGTGCTAGCAGCTTGGGACTCTCTTTTGATACGCAGTATTTT

V: TRBV5-4
D: .
J: TRBJ1-2
size: .
CDR3: CASSFVMGALGGYTF
DNA: TGTGCCAGCAGCTTTGTAATGGGGGCTTTAGGTGGCTACACCTTC

V: TRBV18
D: TRBD1
J: TRBJ1-4
size: few
CDR3: CASRQGLNEKLFF
DNA: TGTGCCAGCCGACAGGGACTGAATGAAAAACTGTTTTTT

V: TRBV5-1
D: .
J: TRBJ2-2
size: .
CDR3: CASGLENTGELFF
DNA: TGCGCCAGCGGGTTAGAGAACACCGGGGAGCTGTTTTTT

V: TRBV7-9
D: TRBD1
J: TRBJ2-7
size: .
CDR3: CASSGRGQGAYEQYF
DNA: TGTGCCAGCAGCGGAAGGGGACAGGGGGCCTACGAGCAGTACTTC

V: TRBV20-1
D: .
J: TRBJ2-1
size: .
CDR3: CSATGNEQFF
DNA: TGCAGCGCTACGGGCAATGAGCAGTTCTTC

V: TRBV10-1
D: TRBD1
J: TRBJ2-2
size: .
CDR3: CASSDPGTANTGELFF
DNA: TGCGCCAGCAGTGATCCCGGGACAGCGAACACCGGGGAGCTGTTTTTT

V: TRBV7-2
D: .
J: TRBJ2-3
size: .
CDR3: CASSLEATNRFTQYF
DNA: TGTGCCAGCAGCTTAGAAGCCACTAACAGGTTTACGCAGTATTTT

V: TRBV18
D: TRBD1
J: TRBJ1-2
size: few
CDR3: CASSPRTGDGYTF
DNA: TGTGCCAGCTCACCAAGGACAGGGGATGGCTACACCTTC

V: TRBV7-9
D: .
J: TRBJ2-7
size: .
CDR3: CASSLELVSEQYF
DNA: TGTGCCAGCAGCTTAGAACTGGTTAGCGAGCAGTACTTC

V: TRBV15
D: TRBD1
J: TRBJ2-6
size: .
CDR3: CATSRAGQSPSGANVLTF
DNA: TGTGCCACCAGCAGAGCGGGACAGTCCCCCTCTGGGGCCAACGTCCTGACTTTC

V: TRBV11-2
D: .
J: TRBJ1-1
size: few
CDR3: CASSFRVSNTEAFF
DNA: TGTGCCAGCAGCTTCAGGGTTTCGAACACTGAAGCTTTCTTT

V: TRBV6-1
D: TRBD1
J: TRBJ2-2
size: .
CDR3: CASNDRVAGELFF
DNA: TGTGCCAGCAATGACAGGGTCGCCGGGGAGCTGTTTTTT

V: TRBV10-3
D: TRBD1
J: TRBJ2-1
size: .
CDR3: CAISEDRGPYNEQFF
DNA: TGTGCCATCAGCGAGGACAGGGGCCCCTACAATGAGCAGTTCTTC

V: TRBV5-4
D: .
J: TRBJ2-2
size: .
CDR3: CASSLSGARITGELFF
DNA: TGTGCCAGCAGCTTATCGGGGGCGCGTATCACCGGGGAGCTGTTTTTT

V: TRBV7-9
D: .
J: TRBJ2-3
size: .
CDR3: CASSFGSSTDTQYF
DNA: TGTGCCAGCAGCTTCGGATCTAGCACAGATACGCAGTATTTT

V: TRBV7-9
D: TRBD1
J: TRBJ2-1
size: .
CDR3: CASSLAGQGDEQFF
DNA: TGTGCCAGCAGCTTAGCGGGACAGGGAGATGAGCAGTTCTTC

V: TRBV28
D: TRBD1
J: TRBJ1-1
size: .
CDR3: CASRRDRGLGKGTEAFF
DNA: TGTGCCAGCAGACGGGACAGGGGGCTTGGGAAAGGCACTGAAGCTTTCTTT

V: TRBV30
D: TRBD1
J: TRBJ2-5
size: once
CDR3: CAWSVGRGKETQYF
DNA: TGTGCCTGGAGTGTGGGCAGGGGGAAAGAGACCCAGTACTTC

V: TRBV18
D: TRBD1
J: TRBJ1-2
size: .
CDR3: CASSRGTGGNYGYTF
DNA: TGTGCCAGCTCACGGGGGACAGGCGGCAACTATGGCTACACCTTC

V: TRBV7-9
D: .
J: TRBJ2-7
size: .
CDR3: CASSLGSGRVIYEQYF
DNA: TGTGCCAGCAGCTTAGGCTCAGGACGAGTCATCTACGAGCAGTACTTC

V: TRBV5-4
D: .
J: TRBJ2-2
size: .
CDR3: CASSWTLTGELFF
DNA: TGTGCCAGCAGCTGGACCCTTACCGGGGAGCTGTTTTTT

V: TRBV28
D: TRBD1
J: TRBJ1-1
size: .
CDR3: CASSSGGQATEAFF
DNA: TGTGCCAGCAGTTCCGGCGGACAGGCCACTGAAGCTTTCTTT

V: TRBV6-6
D: TRBD2
J: TRBJ2-7
size: .
CDR3: CASSRAGRSKEQYF
DNA: TGTGCCAGCAGTCGAGCGGGGAGGTCTAAGGAGCAGTACTTC

V: TRBV10-3
D: TRBD1
J: TRBJ2-7
size: .
CDR3: CAISRDRAYEQYF
DNA: TGTGCCATCAGCCGGGACAGAGCCTACGAGCAGTACTTC

V: TRBV11-2
D: .
J: TRBJ1-1
size: few
CDR3: CASSLRFQNTEAFF
DNA: TGTGCCAGCAGCTTACGGTTTCAGAACACTGAAGCTTTCTTT

V: TRBV6-6
D: .
J: TRBJ2-3
size: .
CDR3: CASSHAQTGSTDTQYF
DNA: TGTGCCAGCAGTCACGCCCAGACTGGTAGCACAGATACGCAGTATTTT

V: TRBV7-8
D: TRBD2
J: TRBJ2-2
size: .
CDR3: CASSLAGGNTGELFF
DNA: TGTGCCAGCAGTTTAGCGGGAGGGAACACCGGGGAGCTGTTTTTT

V: TRBV7-9
D: TRBD2
J: TRBJ2-3
size: once
CDR3: CASSSGGLVTDTQYF
DNA: TGTGCCAGCAGCTCCGGGGGACTAGTCACAGATACGCAGTATTTT

V: TRBV9
D: .
J: TRBJ2-2
size: .
CDR3: CASSVSPATGELFF
DNA: TGTGCCAGCAGCGTATCCCCAGCGACCGGGGAGCTGTTTTTT

V: TRBV18
D: .
J: TRBJ1-1
size: .
CDR3: CASSPRGQNTEAFF
DNA: TGTGCCAGCTCACCAAGAGGACAGAACACTGAAGCTTTCTTT

V: TRBV5-1
D: TRBD1
J: TRBJ1-1
size: .
CDR3: CASSGTGEMAFF
DNA: TGCGCCAGCAGTGGGACAGGGGAAATGGCTTTCTTT

V: TRBV28
D: .
J: TRBJ2-2
size: .
CDR3: CASSLRGLGGELFF
DNA: TGTGCCAGCAGTTTAAGGGGGTTGGGCGGGGAGCTGTTTTTT

V: TRBV7-2
D: .
J: TRBJ2-1
size: .
CDR3: CASGLGTTYNEQFF
DNA: TGTGCCAGCGGTCTCGGGACCACTTACAATGAGCAGTTCTTC

V: TRBV28
D: .
J: TRBJ1-1
size: .
CDR3: CASSTNTEAFF
DNA: TGTGCCAGCAGCACCAACACTGAAGCTTTCTTT

V: TRBV19
D: TRBD1
J: TRBJ2-1
size: .
CDR3: CASSRAGGPGEQFF
DNA: TGTGCCAGTAGCCGCGCAGGGGGCCCAGGTGAGCAGTTCTTC

V: TRBV6-5
D: .
J: TRBJ2-3
size: .
CDR3: CASSSPWTDATDTQYF
DNA: TGTGCCAGCAGTTCGCCTTGGACAGATGCTACAGATACGCAGTATTTT

V: TRBV27
D: .
J: TRBJ2-7
size: once
CDR3: CASNEWYRADSYEQYF
DNA: TGTGCCAGCAACGAATGGTACCGTGCTGACTCCTACGAGCAGTACTTC

V: TRBV5-1
D: TRBD2
J: TRBJ2-7
size: .
CDR3: CASSLFPRGLVPHEQYF
DNA: TGCGCCAGCAGCTTGTTTCCGAGAGGACTAGTCCCTCACGAGCAGTACTTC

V: TRBV30
D: TRBD1
J: TRBJ1-1
size: .
CDR3: CAWGTETGVNTEAFF
DNA: TGTGCCTGGGGGACAGAGACAGGGGTGAACACTGAAGCTTTCTTT

V: TRBV2
D: .
J: TRBJ2-1
size: .
CDR3: CASSGPPYNEQFF
DNA: TGTGCCAGCAGTGGGCCCCCCTACAATGAGCAGTTCTTC

V: TRBV6-1
D: .
J: TRBJ2-2
size: .
CDR3: CASSDQGYTGELFF
DNA: TGTGCCAGCAGTGACCAGGGATACACCGGGGAGCTGTTTTTT

V: TRBV16
D: .
J: TRBJ1-1
size: .
CDR3: CASSQSGGGNTEAFF
DNA: TGTGCCAGCAGCCAATCTGGAGGGGGGAACACTGAAGCTTTCTTT

V: TRBV2
D: .
J: TRBJ1-4
size: .
CDR3: CASSGNGPNEKLFF
DNA: TGTGCCAGCAGTGGGAACGGGCCTAATGAAAAACTGTTTTTT

V: TRBV5-4
D: TRBD1
J: TRBJ2-3
size: .
CDR3: CASSGQGATDTQYF
DNA: TGTGCCAGCAGTGGACAGGGGGCGACAGATACGCAGTATTTT

V: TRBV6-4
D: TRBD1
J: TRBJ1-1
size: .
CDR3: CASAEQGGRTEAFF
DNA: TGTGCCAGCGCAGAACAGGGGGGGAGGACTGAAGCTTTCTTT

V: TRBV5-1
D: .
J: TRBJ2-5
size: once
CDR3: CASSHGGSRGRETQYF
DNA: TGCGCCAGCAGCCATGGTGGGTCTAGGGGCAGGGAGACCCAGTACTTC